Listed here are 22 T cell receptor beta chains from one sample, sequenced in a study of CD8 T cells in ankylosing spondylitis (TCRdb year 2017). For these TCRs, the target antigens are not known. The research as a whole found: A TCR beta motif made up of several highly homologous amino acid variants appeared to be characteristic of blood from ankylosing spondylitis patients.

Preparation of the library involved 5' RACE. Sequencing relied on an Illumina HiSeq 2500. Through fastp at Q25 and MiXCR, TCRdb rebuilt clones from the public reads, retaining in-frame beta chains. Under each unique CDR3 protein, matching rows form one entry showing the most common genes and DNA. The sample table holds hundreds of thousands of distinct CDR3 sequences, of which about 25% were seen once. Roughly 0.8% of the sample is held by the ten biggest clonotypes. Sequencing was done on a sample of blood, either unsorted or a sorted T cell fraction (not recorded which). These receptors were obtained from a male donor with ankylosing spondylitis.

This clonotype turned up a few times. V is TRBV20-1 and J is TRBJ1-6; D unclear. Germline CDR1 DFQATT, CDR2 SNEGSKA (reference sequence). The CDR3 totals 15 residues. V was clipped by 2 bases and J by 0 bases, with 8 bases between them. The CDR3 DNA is TGCAGTGCTAGAAAGTTGAGCTCCTATAATTCACCCCTCCACTTT. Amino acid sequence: CSARKLSSYNSPLHF.

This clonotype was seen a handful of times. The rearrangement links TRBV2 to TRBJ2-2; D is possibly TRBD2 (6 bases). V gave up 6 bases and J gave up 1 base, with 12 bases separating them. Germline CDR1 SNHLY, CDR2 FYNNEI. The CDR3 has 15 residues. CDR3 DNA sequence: TGTGCCAGCAGCGGAGGGACCCAGAACACCGGGGAGCTGTTTTTT. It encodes CASSGGTQNTGELFF.

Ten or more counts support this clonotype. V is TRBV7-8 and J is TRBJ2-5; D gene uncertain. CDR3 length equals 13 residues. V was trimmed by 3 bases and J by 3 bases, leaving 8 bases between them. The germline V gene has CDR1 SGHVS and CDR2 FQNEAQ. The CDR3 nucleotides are TGTGCCAGCAGCTTTGCAGGAAAAGAGACCCAGTACTTC. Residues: CASSFAGKETQYF.

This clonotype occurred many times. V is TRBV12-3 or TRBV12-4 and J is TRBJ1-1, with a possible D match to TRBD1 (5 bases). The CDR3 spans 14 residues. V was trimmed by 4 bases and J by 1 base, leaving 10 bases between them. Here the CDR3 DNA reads TGTGCCAGCAGTTGGCAGGGCCCGAACACTGAAGCTTTCTTT. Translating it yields CASSWQGPNTEAFF.

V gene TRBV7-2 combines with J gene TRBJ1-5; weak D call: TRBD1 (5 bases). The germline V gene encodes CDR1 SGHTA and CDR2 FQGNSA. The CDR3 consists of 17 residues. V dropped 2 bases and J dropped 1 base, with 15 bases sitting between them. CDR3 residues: CASSLLVGATSNQPQHF. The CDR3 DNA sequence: TGTGCCAGCAGCTTACTGGTCGGGGCGACGAGCAATCAGCCCCAGCATTTT.

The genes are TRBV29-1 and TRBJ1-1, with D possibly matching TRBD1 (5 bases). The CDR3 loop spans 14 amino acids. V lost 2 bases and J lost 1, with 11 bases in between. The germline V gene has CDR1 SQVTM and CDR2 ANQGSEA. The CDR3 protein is CSVEKLGGNTEAFF. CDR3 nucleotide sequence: TGCAGCGTTGAAAAACTTGGGGGGAACACTGAAGCTTTCTTT.

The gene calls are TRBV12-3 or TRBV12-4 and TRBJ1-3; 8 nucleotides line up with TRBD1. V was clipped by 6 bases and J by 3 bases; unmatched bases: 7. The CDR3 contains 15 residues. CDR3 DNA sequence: TGTGCCAGCAGACAATCCACAGGGGGTGGAAACACCATATATTTT. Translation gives CASRQSTGGGNTIYF.

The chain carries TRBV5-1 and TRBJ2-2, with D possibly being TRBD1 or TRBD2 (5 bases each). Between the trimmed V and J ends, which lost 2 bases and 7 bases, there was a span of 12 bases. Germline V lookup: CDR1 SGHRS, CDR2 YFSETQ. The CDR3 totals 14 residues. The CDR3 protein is CASSFQGPNGELFF. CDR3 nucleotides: TGCGCCAGCAGCTTCCAGGGACCAAACGGGGAGCTGTTTTTT. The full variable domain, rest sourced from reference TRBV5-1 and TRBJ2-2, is KAGVTQTPRYLIKTRGQQVTLSCSPISGHRSVSWYQQTPGQGLQFLFEYFSETQRNKGNFPGRFSGRQFSNSRSEMNVSTLELGDSALYLCASSFQGPNGELFFGEGSRLTVL.

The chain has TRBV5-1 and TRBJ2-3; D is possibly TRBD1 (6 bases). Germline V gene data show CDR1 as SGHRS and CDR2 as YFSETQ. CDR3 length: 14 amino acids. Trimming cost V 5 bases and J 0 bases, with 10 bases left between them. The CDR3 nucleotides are TGCGCCAGCAGAACAGGGTATAGCACAGATACGCAGTATTTT. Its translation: CASRTGYSTDTQYF.

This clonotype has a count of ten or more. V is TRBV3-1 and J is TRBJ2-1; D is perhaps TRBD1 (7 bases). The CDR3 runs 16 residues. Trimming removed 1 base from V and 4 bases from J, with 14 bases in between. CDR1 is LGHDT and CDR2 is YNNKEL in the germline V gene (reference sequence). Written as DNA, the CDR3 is TGTGCCAGCAGCCAAGGTGGAGGGGGCTCATACAATGAGCAGTTCTTC. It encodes CASSQGGGGSYNEQFF.

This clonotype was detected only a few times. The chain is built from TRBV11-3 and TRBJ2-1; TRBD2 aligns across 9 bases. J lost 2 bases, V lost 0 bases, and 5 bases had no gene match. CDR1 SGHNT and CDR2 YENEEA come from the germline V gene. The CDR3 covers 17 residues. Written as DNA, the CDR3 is TGTGCCAGCAGCTTAGATTCGTCTAGCGGGACCTACAATGAGCAGTTCTTC. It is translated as CASSLDSSSGTYNEQFF. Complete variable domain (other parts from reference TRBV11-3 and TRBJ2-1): EAGVVQSPRYKIIEKKQPVAFWCNPISGHNTLYWYLQNLGQGPELLIRYENEEAVDDSQLPKDRFSAERLKGVDSTLKIQPAELGDSAVYLCASSLDSSSGTYNEQFFGPGTRLTVL.

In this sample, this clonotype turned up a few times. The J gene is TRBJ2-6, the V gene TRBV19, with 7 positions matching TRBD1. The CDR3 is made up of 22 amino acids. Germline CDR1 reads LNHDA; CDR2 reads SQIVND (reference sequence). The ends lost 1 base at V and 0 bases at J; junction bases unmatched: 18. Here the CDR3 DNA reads TGTGCCAGTAGTATAGGAGGCATCTGGGGGACAGTCAACAACTCTGGGGCCAACGTCCTGACTTTC. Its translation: CASSIGGIWGTVNNSGANVLTF.

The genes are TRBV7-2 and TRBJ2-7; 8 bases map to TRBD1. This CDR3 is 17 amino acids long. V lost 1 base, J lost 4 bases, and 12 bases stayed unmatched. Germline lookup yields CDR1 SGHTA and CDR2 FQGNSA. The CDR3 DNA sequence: TGTGCCAGCAGCTTAGGGAAGGGAACAGGGGGTTATTACGAGCAGTACGTC. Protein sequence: CASSLGKGTGGYYEQYV.

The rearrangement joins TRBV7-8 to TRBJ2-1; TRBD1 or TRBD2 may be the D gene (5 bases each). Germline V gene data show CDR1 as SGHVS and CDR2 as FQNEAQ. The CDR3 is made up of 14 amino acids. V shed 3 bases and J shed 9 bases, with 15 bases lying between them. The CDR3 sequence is CASSFTGRSGEQFF. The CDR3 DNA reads TGTGCCAGCAGCTTTACGGGGCGGTCCGGTGAGCAGTTCTTC.

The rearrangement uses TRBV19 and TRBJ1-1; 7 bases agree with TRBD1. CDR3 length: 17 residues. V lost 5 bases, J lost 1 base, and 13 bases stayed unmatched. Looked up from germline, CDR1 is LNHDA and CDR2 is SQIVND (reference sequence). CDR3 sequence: CASSPGAGQEGNTEAFF. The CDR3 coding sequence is TGTGCCAGTAGTCCTGGCGCAGGACAGGAGGGGAACACTGAAGCTTTCTTT.

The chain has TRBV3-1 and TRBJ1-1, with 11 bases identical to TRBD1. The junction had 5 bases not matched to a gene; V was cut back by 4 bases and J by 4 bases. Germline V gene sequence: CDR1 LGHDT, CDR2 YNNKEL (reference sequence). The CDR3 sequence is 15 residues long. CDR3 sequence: CASSLDRGRSTEAFF. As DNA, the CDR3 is TGTGCCAGCAGCCTGGACAGGGGGCGGTCCACTGAAGCTTTCTTT.

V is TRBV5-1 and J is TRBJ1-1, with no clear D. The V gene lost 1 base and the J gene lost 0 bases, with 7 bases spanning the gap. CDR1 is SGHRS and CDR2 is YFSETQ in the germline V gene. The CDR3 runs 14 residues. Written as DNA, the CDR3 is TGCGCCAGCAGCTTGACAGACATGAACACTGAAGCTTTCTTT. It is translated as CASSLTDMNTEAFF.

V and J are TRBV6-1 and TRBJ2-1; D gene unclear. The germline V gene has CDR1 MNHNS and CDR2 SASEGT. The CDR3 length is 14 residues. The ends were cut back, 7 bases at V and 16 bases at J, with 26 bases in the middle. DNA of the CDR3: TGTGCCAGCAACACATTGGGCTCCATGCTCAATCTTTTCTTC. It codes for CASNTLGSMLNLFF.

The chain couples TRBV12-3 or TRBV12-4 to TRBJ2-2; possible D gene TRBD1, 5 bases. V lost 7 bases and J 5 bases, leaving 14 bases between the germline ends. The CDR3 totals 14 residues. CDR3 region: CASTVQGSTGELFF. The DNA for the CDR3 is TGTGCCAGCACCGTTCAGGGATCGACCGGGGAGCTGTTTTTT.

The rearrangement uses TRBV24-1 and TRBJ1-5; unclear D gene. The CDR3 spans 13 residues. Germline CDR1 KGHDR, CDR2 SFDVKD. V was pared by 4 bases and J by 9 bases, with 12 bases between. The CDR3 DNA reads TGTGCCACCAGTGAAAACATTTATAGGCCCCAGCATTTT. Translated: CATSENIYRPQHF.

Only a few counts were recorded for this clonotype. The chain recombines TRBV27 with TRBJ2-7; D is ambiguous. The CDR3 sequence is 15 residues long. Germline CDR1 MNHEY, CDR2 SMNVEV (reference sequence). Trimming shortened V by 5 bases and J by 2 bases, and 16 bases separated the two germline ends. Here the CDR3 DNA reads TGTGCCAGCAGTGTCACGTGGGAAAAAACCTACGAGCAGTACTTC. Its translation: CASSVTWEKTYEQYF.

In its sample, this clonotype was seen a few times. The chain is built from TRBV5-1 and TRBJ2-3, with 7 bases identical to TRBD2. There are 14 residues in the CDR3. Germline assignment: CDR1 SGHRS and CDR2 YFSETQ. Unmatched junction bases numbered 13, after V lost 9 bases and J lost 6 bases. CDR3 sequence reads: CATASGGATDTQYF. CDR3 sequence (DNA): TGCGCCACCGCGTCGGGGGGAGCAACGGATACGCAGTATTTT.